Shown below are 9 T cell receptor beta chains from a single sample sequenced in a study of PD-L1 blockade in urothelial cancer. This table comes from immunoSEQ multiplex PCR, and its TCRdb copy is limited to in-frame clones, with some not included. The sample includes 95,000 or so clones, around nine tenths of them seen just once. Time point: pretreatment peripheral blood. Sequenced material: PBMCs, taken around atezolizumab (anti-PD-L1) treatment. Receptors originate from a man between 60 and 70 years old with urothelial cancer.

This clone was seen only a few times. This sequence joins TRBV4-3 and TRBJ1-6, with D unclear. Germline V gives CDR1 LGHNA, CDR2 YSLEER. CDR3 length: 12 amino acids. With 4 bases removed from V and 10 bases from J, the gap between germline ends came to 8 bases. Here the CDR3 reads CASSLEGSPLHF. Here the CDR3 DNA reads TGCGCCAGCAGCCTAGAGGGCTCACCCCTCCACTTT.

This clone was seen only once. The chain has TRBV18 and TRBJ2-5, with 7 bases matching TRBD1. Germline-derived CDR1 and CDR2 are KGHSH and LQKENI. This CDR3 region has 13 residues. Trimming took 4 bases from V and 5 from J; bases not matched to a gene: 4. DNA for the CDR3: TGTGCCAGCTCACTAAACAGGGGCGAGACCCAGTACTTC. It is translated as CASSLNRGETQYF.

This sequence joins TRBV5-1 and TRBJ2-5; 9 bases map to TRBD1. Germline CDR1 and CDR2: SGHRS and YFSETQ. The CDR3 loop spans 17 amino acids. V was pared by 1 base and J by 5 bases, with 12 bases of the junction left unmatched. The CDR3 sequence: CASSLSTGTGPGETQYF. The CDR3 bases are TGCGCCAGCAGCTTGTCAACCGGGACAGGGCCGGGGGAGACCCAGTACTTC.

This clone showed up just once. The CDR3 DNA follows: TGTGCCAGCAGCGCCGGGGGGGAGGTCCAAGAGACCCAGTACTTC. Translation gives CASSAGGEVQETQYF. This rearrangement joins TRBV9 to TRBJ2-5; TRBD2 matches 8 bases. J lost 1 base, V lost 3 bases, and 5 bases had no gene match. The CDR3 sequence is 15 residues long. In germline, CDR1 is SGDLS, CDR2 YYNGEE.

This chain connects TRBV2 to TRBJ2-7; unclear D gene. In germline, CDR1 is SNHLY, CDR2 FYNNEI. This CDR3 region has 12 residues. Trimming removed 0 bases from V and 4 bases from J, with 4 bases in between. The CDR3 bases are TGTGCCAGCAGTGAAGCGCGTTACGAGCAGTACTTC. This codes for CASSEARYEQYF.

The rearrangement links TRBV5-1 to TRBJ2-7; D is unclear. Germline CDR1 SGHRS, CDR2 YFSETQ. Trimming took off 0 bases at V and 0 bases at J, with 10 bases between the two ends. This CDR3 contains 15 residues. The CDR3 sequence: CASSLGSTFSYEQYF. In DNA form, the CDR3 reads TGCGCCAGCAGCTTGGGGTCTACCTTCTCCTACGAGCAGTACTTC.

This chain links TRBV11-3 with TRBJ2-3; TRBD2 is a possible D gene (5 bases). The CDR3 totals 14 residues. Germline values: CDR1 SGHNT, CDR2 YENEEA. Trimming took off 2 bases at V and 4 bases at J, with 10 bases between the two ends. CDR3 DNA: TGTGCCAGCAGCTTAAGCGGAGACGCAGATACGCAGTATTTT. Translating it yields CASSLSGDADTQYF.

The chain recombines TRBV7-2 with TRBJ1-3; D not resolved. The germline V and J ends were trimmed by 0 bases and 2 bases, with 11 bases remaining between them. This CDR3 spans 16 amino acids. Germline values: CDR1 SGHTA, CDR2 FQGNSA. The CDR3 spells CASSLARASTGNTIYF. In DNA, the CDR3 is TGTGCCAGCAGCTTAGCGCGGGCTTCCACTGGAAACACCATATATTTT.

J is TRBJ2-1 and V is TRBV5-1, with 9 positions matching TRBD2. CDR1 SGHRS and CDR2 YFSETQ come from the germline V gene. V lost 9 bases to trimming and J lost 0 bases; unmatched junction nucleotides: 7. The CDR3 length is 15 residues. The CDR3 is CATRTSVTSYNEQFF. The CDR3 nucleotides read TGCGCCACCAGGACTAGCGTAACCTCCTACAATGAGCAGTTCTTC. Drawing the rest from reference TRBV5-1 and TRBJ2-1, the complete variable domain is KAGVTQTPRYLIKTRGQQVTLSCSPISGHRSVSWYQQTPGQGLQFLFEYFSETQRNKGNFPGRFSGRQFSNSRSEMNVSTLELGDSALYLCATRTSVTSYNEQFFGPGTRLTVL.